These 28 T cell receptor beta chains originate from one sample sequenced in a study of shared clonotypes between healthy human individuals. The protocol was immunoSEQ multiplex PCR, while the TCRdb copy is restricted to in-frame clones and leaves out a portion. The sample holds fewer than 600,000 clones, around 80% seen once. Sample: PBMCs. The receptors shown here come from a woman in her 40s in good health. Some clones in this sample may be carry-over from other donors' samples.

The CDR3 sequence: CASSQDRLQPYYEQYF. CDR3 in DNA: TGCGCCAGCAGCCAAGATCGACTACAGCCTTACTACGAGCAGTACTTC. The chain is built from TRBV4-1 and TRBJ2-7; D is possibly TRBD2 (5 bases). There are 16 residues in the CDR3. V shed 0 bases and J shed 3 bases, with 15 bases lying between them. The V gene's germline CDR1 is MGHRA and CDR2 YSYEKL.

This rearrangement joins TRBV5-1 to TRBJ2-3, with TRBD2 identical over 10 bases. From germline, CDR1 is SGHRS and CDR2 YFSETQ. The CDR3 is made up of 16 amino acids. With 5 bases clipped from V and 2 bases from J, the junction kept 8 bases outside the gene matches. As DNA, the CDR3 is TGCGCCAGCAGATCCAGGACTAGCGGACCCACAGATACGCAGTATTTT. Protein product: CASRSRTSGPTDTQYF.

The chain is built from TRBV10-3 and TRBJ2-6, with D hard to call. Per the germline V gene, CDR1 is ENHRY and CDR2 is SYGVKD. The ends were cut back, 10 bases at V and 2 bases at J, with 12 bases in the middle. The CDR3 contains 14 residues. CDR3 protein: CATEDGAGANVLTF. The CDR3 DNA reads TGTGCCACCGAGGACGGAGCTGGGGCCAACGTCCTGACTTTC.

The chain links TRBV28 to TRBJ2-1; the D is unclear. This CDR3 spans 16 amino acids. Germline V gives CDR1 MDHEN, CDR2 SYDVKM. Trimming shortened V by 6 bases and J by 1 base, and 16 bases separated the two germline ends. The CDR3 DNA is TGTGCCAGCAGCAGATTAGCTTTCGTATCCTACAATGAGCAGTTCTTC. Its translation is CASSRLAFVSYNEQFF.

The V and J genes are TRBV6-5 and TRBJ2-2; TRBD2 might be the D (5 bases). V lost 7 bases and J 1 base, leaving 13 bases between the germline ends. This CDR3 is 15 amino acids long. Germline V gene data show CDR1 as MNHEY and CDR2 as SVGAGI. The CDR3 loop reads CASTGIDRNTGELFF. DNA of the CDR3: TGTGCCAGCACCGGGATCGACCGGAACACCGGGGAGCTGTTTTTT.

The chain combines TRBV5-1 with TRBJ2-3, with 11 nucleotides matching TRBD2. CDR3 size: 15 residues. J gave up 5 bases and V 2 bases, and 4 bases lay outside the gene matches. Germline CDR1 is SGHRS and CDR2 is YFSETQ. CDR3 protein: CASSFRGLAGDTQYF. CDR3 coding DNA: TGCGCCAGCAGCTTCAGAGGACTAGCGGGAGATACGCAGTATTTT.

This clone came up once. The genes are TRBV28 and TRBJ1-2; D call uncertain. V was shortened by 3 bases and J by 2 bases, with 16 bases between the two germline ends. This CDR3 is built from 16 residues. Germline values: CDR1 MDHEN, CDR2 SYDVKM. The CDR3 DNA reads TGTGCCAGCAGTTTTCTGACCGGACGGAGAAACTATGGCTACACCTTC. The encoded protein is CASSFLTGRRNYGYTF.

The J gene is TRBJ2-7, the V gene TRBV6-5, with D tentatively TRBD2 (5 bases). The CDR3 loop spans 15 amino acids. The V end lost 0 bases, the J end lost 3 bases, and 12 bases lay between the germline ends. Germline V lookup: CDR1 MNHEY, CDR2 SVGAGI. CDR3 in DNA: TGTGCCAGCAGTTACTCGCCGGACGGACTCTACGAGCAGTACTTC. Translated: CASSYSPDGLYEQYF.

The rearrangement joins TRBV27 to TRBJ1-1, with D possibly matching TRBD1 (6 bases). This CDR3 has 15 amino acids. Germline CDR1 reads MNHEY; CDR2 reads SMNVEV (reference sequence). V was shortened by 4 bases and J by 5 bases, with 17 bases between the two germline ends. The CDR3, as DNA: TGTGCCAGCAGTTCCCCGACAGGTTTAAGAACTGAAGCTTTCTTT. This translates into CASSSPTGLRTEAFF.

This clone was counted many times. The chain links TRBV29-1 to TRBJ1-1, with D possibly TRBD1 on 5 matching bases. This CDR3 is built from 12 residues. Germline CDR1 is SQVTM and CDR2 is ANQGSEA. Trimming took off 2 bases at V and 5 bases at J, with 9 bases between the two ends. The CDR3, as DNA: TGCAGCGTTGAACAGGGTGAGACTGAAGCTTTCTTT. Encoded protein: CSVEQGETEAFF.

The sample holds one count of this clone. The genes are TRBV10-3 and TRBJ1-5; D is possibly TRBD1 (6 bases). The V end was cut by 0 bases, the J end by 0 bases, with 6 bases between. The CDR3 has 15 residues. CDR1 is ENHRY, CDR2 SYGVKD, per germline. CDR3 loop: CAISESGHSNQPQHF. The CDR3 DNA reads TGTGCCATCAGTGAGTCGGGACATAGCAATCAGCCCCAGCATTTT.

This chain connects TRBV18 to TRBJ1-3, with a weak D call TRBD1 (6 bases). The germline gives CDR1 KGHSH, CDR2 LQKENI. This CDR3 region has 16 residues. Between the trimmed V and J ends, which lost 2 bases and 4 bases, there was a span of 15 bases. The CDR3, as DNA: TGTGCCAGCTCACCAACCGCAACAGGGATCGGAAACACCATATATTTT. Translation gives CASSPTATGIGNTIYF.

Details on this clone: A far larger clone is one nucleotide away, so this likely arose from a read error. Other nucleotide sequences in the sample specify the same CDR3. The rearrangement links TRBV29-1 to TRBJ1-4; 9 bases match TRBD1. CDR1 and CDR2 from the germline V gene are SQVTM and ANQGSEA. The CDR3 runs to 16 residues. CDR3 bases: TGCAGCGGTCCTCTCCGCCGGGACAGGGAGGACGAAAAACTGTCTTTT. Translating it yields CSGPLRRDREDEKLSF.

CDR3 coding DNA: TGCAGCGCCCAACCGGCCGGGGAGGGCGAGCAGTACTTC. Translation: CSAQPAGEGEQYF. The chain links TRBV29-1 to TRBJ2-7, with 7 bases that match TRBD2. Trimming at V came to 7 bases and at J to 6 bases, leaving 12 bases not matched to a gene. The CDR3 is 13 residues long. CDR1 and CDR2 (germline): SQVTM, ANQGSEA.

V and J are TRBV11-2 and TRBJ1-1; D is perhaps TRBD1 (6 bases). The CDR3 runs 14 residues. Per the germline V gene, CDR1 is SGHAT and CDR2 is FQNNGV. V was clipped by 5 bases and J by 0 bases, with 10 bases between them. This CDR3 reads CASSPRTVNTEAFF. DNA of the CDR3: TGTGCCAGCAGCCCCCGGACAGTGAACACTGAAGCTTTCTTT.

Of note for this clone: Other DNA sequences in the sample encode the same CDR3. The J gene is TRBJ2-5, the V gene TRBV7-2; 10 positions match TRBD2. Germline assignment: CDR1 SGHTA and CDR2 FQGNSA. Trimming took 1 base from V and 4 from J; bases not matched to a gene: 6. The CDR3 is 16 amino acids. The DNA for the CDR3 is TGTGCCAGCAGCTTAGGGTCCAGCGGGAGGGGAGAGACCCAGTACTTC. This codes for CASSLGSSGRGETQYF.

The chain joins TRBV2 to TRBJ2-7; 7 bases match TRBD2. Per germline, CDR1 SNHLY and CDR2 FYNNEI. After removal of 6 bases from V and 7 bases from J, the junction contained 12 bases not matched to a gene. The CDR3 length is 14 residues. The chain's CDR3 is CASRSGREYGEQYF. The CDR3 nucleotides read TGTGCCAGCAGGTCTGGGCGGGAGTACGGGGAGCAGTACTTC.

J is TRBJ2-7 and V is TRBV15, with 11 positions matching TRBD1. Germline V gene lookup returns CDR1 LNHNV and CDR2 YYDKDF (reference sequence). This CDR3 spans 15 amino acids. The V and J ends lost 5 bases and 5 bases, in that order; junction bases with no gene match: 8. The chain's CDR3 is CATSVKDRGQNEQYF. The DNA for the CDR3 is TGTGCCACCAGCGTCAAGGACAGGGGGCAGAACGAGCAGTACTTC.

The chain joins TRBV7-3 to TRBJ2-1; the D gene is possibly TRBD2 (6 bases). From germline, CDR1 is SGHTA and CDR2 FQGTGA. V was pared by 5 bases and J by 7 bases, with 21 bases between. The CDR3 consists of 16 residues. For the CDR3, the DNA is TGTGCCAGCAGCCGTCGCCGGCGGGAAGAGGGGAATGAGCAGTTCTTC. This gives the protein CASSRRRREEGNEQFF.

The CDR3 sequence is CASSQGGPEQYF. CDR3 nucleotide sequence: TGCGCCAGCAGCCAGGGGGGACCAGAGCAGTACTTC. The genes are TRBV5-1 and TRBJ2-7; D may be TRBD1 (7 bases). The germline V and J ends were trimmed by 4 bases and 7 bases, with 12 bases remaining between them. CDR1 is SGHRS and CDR2 is YFSETQ in the germline V gene. The CDR3 is made up of 12 amino acids.

The table lists this clone with many counts. This chain connects TRBV6-1 to TRBJ1-2; D is undetermined. V was pared by 1 base and J by 4 bases, with 19 bases between. CDR1 is MNHNS and CDR2 is SASEGT in the germline V gene. The CDR3 covers 17 residues. The CDR3, as DNA: TGTGCCAGCAGTGAAGATTTGGAACGATCGGTAGTCTATGGCTACACCTTC. It codes for CASSEDLERSVVYGYTF.

The table lists this clone with a count of one. The chain joins TRBV18 to TRBJ2-5, with D possibly TRBD2 on 5 matching bases. CDR1 is KGHSH and CDR2 is LQKENI in the germline V gene. V was pared by 3 bases and J by 5 bases, with 13 bases between. The CDR3 has 14 residues. The chain's CDR3 is CASSPLGQRETQYF. The CDR3 region has the DNA TGTGCCAGCTCACCTCTGGGCCAGCGGGAGACCCAGTACTTC.

This chain uses TRBV28 with TRBJ2-7, with TRBD2 as a possible D gene (5 bases). The CDR3 length is 11 residues. Germline loops: CDR1 MDHEN, CDR2 SYDVKM. V was pared by 4 bases and J by 4 bases, with 5 bases between. CDR3 region: CASSWEYEQYF. In DNA form, the CDR3 reads TGTGCCAGCAGTTGGGAGTACGAGCAGTACTTC.

V usage is TRBV11-1 and J usage is TRBJ2-7; a weak D match, TRBD2 (6 bases). The V and J ends lost 5 bases and 4 bases respectively, with 21 bases between them. This CDR3 has 16 amino acids. CDR1 is SGHAT, CDR2 FQDESV, per germline (reference sequence). Written as DNA, the CDR3 is TGTGCCAGCAGCCCACGTGAAGGTGGGACTCTTTACGAGCAGTACTTC. Translated, it gives CASSPREGGTLYEQYF.

The chain employs TRBV7-9 and TRBJ2-7, with a possible D match to TRBD2 (7 bases). CDR3 length: 17 residues. V dropped 7 bases and J dropped 1 base, with 23 bases sitting between them. Germline CDR1 reads SEHNR; CDR2 reads FQNEAQ (reference sequence). CDR3: CASNLGGLADRSYEQYF. DNA for the CDR3: TGTGCCAGCAACCTGGGGGGGCTAGCGGATAGGTCCTACGAGCAGTACTTC.

The V and J genes are TRBV27 and TRBJ2-3; TRBD2 agrees at 13 bases. This CDR3 comprises 18 residues. CDR1 is MNHEY, CDR2 SMNVEV, per germline (reference sequence). V was pared by 3 bases and J by 3 bases, with 9 bases of the junction left unmatched. This CDR3 reads CASSLRRTSGSTTDTQYF. For the CDR3, the DNA is TGTGCCAGCAGTTTGAGGAGGACTAGCGGGAGTACGACAGATACGCAGTATTTT.

About this clone: Given a far larger clone just one base away, this is likely a sequencing read error. V gene TRBV28 combines with J gene TRBJ2-2, with 7 bases that match TRBD2. The germline gives CDR1 MDHEN, CDR2 SYDVKM. The V gene end was trimmed by 6 bases and the J gene end by 2 bases; junction bases not matched to a gene: 6. The CDR3 covers 15 residues. CDR3 sequence: CASRRASGNTGELFF. The CDR3 DNA reads TGTGCCAGCAGGAGGGCTAGCGGTAACACCGGGGAGCTGTTTTTT.

Details on this clone: This specimen includes other DNA sequences encoding the same CDR3. This chain connects TRBV28 to TRBJ2-7; D is unresolved. The CDR3 extends over 12 amino acids. V was shortened by 2 bases and J by 0 bases, with 2 bases between the two germline ends. Germline V gene sequence: CDR1 MDHEN, CDR2 SYDVKM. The CDR3 sequence: CASSLGSYEQYF. CDR3 in DNA: TGTGCCAGCAGTTTAGGCTCCTACGAGCAGTACTTC.